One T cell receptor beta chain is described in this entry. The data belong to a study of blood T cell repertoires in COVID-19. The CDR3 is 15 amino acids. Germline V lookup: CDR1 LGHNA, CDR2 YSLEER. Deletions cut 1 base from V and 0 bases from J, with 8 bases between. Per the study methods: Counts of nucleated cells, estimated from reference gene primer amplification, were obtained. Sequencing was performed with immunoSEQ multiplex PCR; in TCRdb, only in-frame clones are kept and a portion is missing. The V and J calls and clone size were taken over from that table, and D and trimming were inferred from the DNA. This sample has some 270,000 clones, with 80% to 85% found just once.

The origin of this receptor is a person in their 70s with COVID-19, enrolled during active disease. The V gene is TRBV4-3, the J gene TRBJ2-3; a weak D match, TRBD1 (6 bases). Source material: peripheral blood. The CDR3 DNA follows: TGCGCCAGCAGCCAAGCCGACAGGAGCACAGATACGCAGTATTTT. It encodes CASSQADRSTDTQYF.